One and the same sample provided the 16 T cell receptor beta chains below, sequenced in a study of molecular identifiers for immune sequencing clone quantification. One entry per CDR3 protein, called by TCRdb with MiXCR from the PCR reads. Here the sample spans some 680,000 distinct CDR3 sequences, 25% being singletons. Sequenced: naive CD8+ T cells from blood, with Jurkat cell RNA spiked in. Subset in this sample: FACS-sorted CD8+CD4-CCR7+CD45RA+ naive T cells. The receptors were sampled from a human donor in good health. Some libraries in this study had Jurkat cell RNA spiked in.

The V call is TRBV4-3, the J call TRBJ1-5; 9 bases line up with TRBD1. J lost 11 bases, V lost 1 base, and 15 bases had no gene match. Looked up from germline, CDR1 is LGHNA and CDR2 is YSLEER. The CDR3 spans 17 residues. The CDR3, as DNA: TGCGCCAGCAGCCAAGCCTGGTGGGACAGGGCCCCGAAGTCCCAGCATTTT. It is translated as CASSQAWWDRAPKSQHF.

This clonotype was detected many times. The J gene is TRBJ1-5, the V gene TRBV12-5; D might be TRBD1 (5 bases). Germline lookup yields CDR1 LGHNT and CDR2 FRNRAP. The V gene lost 6 bases and the J gene lost 0 bases, with 18 bases spanning the gap. This CDR3 is 17 amino acids long. CDR3 DNA: TGTGCTAGTGGACGTAACCGGGACCCCTATAGCAATCAGCCCCAGCATTTT. The encoded protein is CASGRNRDPYSNQPQHF.

The chain carries TRBV20-1 and TRBJ2-7; 10 nucleotides align to TRBD1. V lost 5 bases to trimming and J lost 5 bases; unmatched junction nucleotides: 9. The CDR3 consists of 14 residues. Germline V gene data show CDR1 as DFQATT and CDR2 as SNEGSKA (reference sequence). The CDR3 coding sequence is TGCAGTGCTCCCAGGACAGGGGGATCTAACGAGCAGTACTTC. This codes for CSAPRTGGSNEQYF.

Notes on this clonotype: This may be a read error: a much more frequent sequence differs by one nucleotide. The V call is TRBV2, the J call TRBJ2-5; D possibly corresponds to TRBD2 (6 bases). The CDR3 loop spans 13 amino acids. V lost 4 bases and J lost 9, with 15 bases in between. Per germline, CDR1 SNHLY and CDR2 FYNNEI. The CDR3: CASSGPGVESQYF. CDR3 sequence (DNA): TGTGCCAGCAGTGGACCGGGGGTTGAGTCCCAGTACTTC.

This clonotype was observed a handful of times. This chain connects TRBV4-3 to TRBJ2-7; TRBD2 matches 9 bases. CDR1 is LGHNA, CDR2 YSLEER, per germline. V lost 0 bases to trimming and J lost 1 base; unmatched junction nucleotides: 4. The CDR3 totals 16 residues. The CDR3 sequence: CASSQDWLAGSYEQYF. CDR3 nucleotides: TGCGCCAGCAGCCAAGATTGGCTAGCGGGGTCCTACGAGCAGTACTTC.

This clonotype was seen a few times. This chain connects TRBV16 to TRBJ2-1; 11 bases are shared with TRBD2. Losses at the gene ends were 4 bases for V and 9 bases for J; bases not matched to a gene: 11. The CDR3 sequence is 16 residues long. Germline CDR1 reads KGHSY; CDR2 reads FQNENV. The chain's CDR3 is CASSPLIAGGRPEQFF. CDR3 sequence (DNA): TGTGCCAGCAGCCCCCTAATAGCGGGGGGGCGTCCTGAGCAGTTCTTC.

This chain uses TRBV12-3 or TRBV12-4 with TRBJ1-1; D ambiguous. The CDR3 length is 12 residues. With 1 base removed from V and 9 bases from J, the gap between germline ends came to 9 bases. The CDR3 here is CASSLEGLQAFF. In nucleotides, the CDR3 is TGTGCCAGCAGTTTAGAAGGACTTCAAGCTTTCTTT.

The V call is TRBV12-3 or TRBV12-4, the J call TRBJ1-1, with unresolved D. The CDR3 sequence is 13 residues long. Trimming shortened V by 2 bases and J by 2 bases, and 6 bases separated the two germline ends. CDR3 residues: CASSLSFNTEAFF. As DNA, the CDR3 is TGTGCCAGCAGTTTAAGTTTTAACACTGAAGCTTTCTTT.

Only a few counts were recorded for this clonotype. This may be a read error, as it is one base from a much larger clone. This rearrangement joins TRBV28 to TRBJ1-1; D is perhaps TRBD1 (5 bases). CDR1 is MDHEN, CDR2 SYDVKM, per germline. The CDR3 covers 15 residues. For the CDR3, the DNA is TGTGCCAGCAGTTGGGGCAGCCTTATGAACGCTGAAGCTTTCTTT. This gives the protein CASSWGSLMNAEAFF.

This sequence joins TRBV4-3 and TRBJ2-2; D possibly matches TRBD1 or TRBD2 (5 bases each). With 0 bases removed from V and 1 base from J, the gap between germline ends came to 12 bases. This CDR3 is 17 amino acids long. Germline CDR1 is LGHNA and CDR2 is YSLEER. The CDR3 bases are TGCGCCAGCAGCCAAGATCGGGGCAGAATGAACACCGGGGAGCTGTTTTTT. Protein product: CASSQDRGRMNTGELFF.

A note on this clonotype: Sequence at one end of the junction differs from germline and may be a read error. This chain connects TRBV30 to TRBJ2-3; TRBD2 agrees at 10 bases. CDR1 is GTSNPN, CDR2 SVGIG, per germline (reference sequence). The CDR3 length is 17 residues. The CDR3 coding sequence is TGTGCCTGGCTTACCGAGGGGCTAGCGGGGGTCACAGATGCGCAGTATTTT. Its translation is CAWLTEGLAGVTDAQYF.

In its sample, this clonotype was seen once. At one of its ends the junction is not consistent with the germline gene, which may arise from a read error. The gene calls are TRBV13 and TRBJ1-1, with D possibly matching TRBD1 (6 bases). The CDR3 is 14 residues long. Germline CDR1 is PRHDT and CDR2 is FYEKMQ (reference sequence). CDR3 loop: CASSLGSGDTDAFF. The CDR3 DNA follows: TGTGCCAGCAGCTTAGGGTCAGGGGACACTGATGCTTTCTTT.

This clonotype was found many times. This sequence joins TRBV4-1 and TRBJ2-7; 8 bases are a match to TRBD1. The CDR3 runs to 14 residues. Germline assignment: CDR1 MGHRA and CDR2 YSYEKL. V lost 1 base and J lost 5; bases outside the gene matches: 4. In DNA, the CDR3 is TGCGCCAGCAGCCAAGGGACAGGGTCGGACGAGCAGTACTTC. Protein sequence: CASSQGTGSDEQYF.

A remark on this clonotype: With a much larger clone just one base away, this may be a read error. The V call is TRBV29-1, the J call TRBJ2-3; 8 bases are a match to TRBD1. Looked up from germline, CDR1 is SQVTM and CDR2 is ANQGSEA. The CDR3 is 14 residues long. V dropped 6 bases and J dropped 4; count of bases not matched to a gene: 9. The CDR3 bases are TGCAGCGTCCCCCCGGGGACAGGCGCAGATACGCAGTATTTT. This encodes CSVPPGTGADTQYF.

V usage is TRBV4-1 and J usage is TRBJ2-2, with unresolved D. CDR1 MGHRA and CDR2 YSYEKL come from the germline V gene. This CDR3 spans 12 amino acids. Trimming shortened V by 8 bases and J by 5 bases, and 9 bases separated the two germline ends. The CDR3 is CASRTVTGELFF. The CDR3, as DNA: TGCGCCAGCCGCACTGTGACCGGGGAGCTGTTTTTT.

This clonotype showed up just a few times. V usage is TRBV6-2 or TRBV6-3 and J usage is TRBJ2-5; maybe TRBD1 (6 bases). CDR1 and CDR2 from the germline V gene are MNHEY and SVGEGT. V gave up 8 bases and J gave up 0 bases, with 16 bases separating them. The CDR3 spans 15 residues. The CDR3 bases are TGTGCCAGCTACAAGAACAGGGAATACCAAGAGACCCAGTACTTC. Amino acid sequence: CASYKNREYQETQYF.